The clone carrying this T cell receptor (beta chain) appeared once. The CDR3 contains 18 residues. Germline V gives CDR1 MNHEY, CDR2 SMNVEV (reference sequence). Trimming cost V 6 bases and J 2 bases; bases outside gene matches: 18. This entry belongs to a study of blood T cell repertoires in COVID-19. Study overall: The analysed material was cDNA or gDNA that came from T cells, B-cell-depleted T cells, or PBMCs.

In assigning cohorts, the study relied on participant-reported clinical history. Profiling relied on immunoSEQ multiplex PCR, and the TCRdb table lists in-frame clones only, not all of them. The table has 350,000 to 400,000 clones, roughly nine tenths seen once. This sequence joins TRBV27 and TRBJ2-7; TRBD2 agrees at 8 bases. The TCR originated in a woman aged 35 to 49 who had been exposed to COVID-19. Sequenced: PBMCs or T cells enriched from blood (not recorded which). CDR3 in amino acids: CASSPRGGPTSAPYEQYF. The CDR3 region has the DNA TGTGCCAGCAGCCCGCGCGGGGGGCCAACCTCTGCACCCTACGAGCAGTACTTC.